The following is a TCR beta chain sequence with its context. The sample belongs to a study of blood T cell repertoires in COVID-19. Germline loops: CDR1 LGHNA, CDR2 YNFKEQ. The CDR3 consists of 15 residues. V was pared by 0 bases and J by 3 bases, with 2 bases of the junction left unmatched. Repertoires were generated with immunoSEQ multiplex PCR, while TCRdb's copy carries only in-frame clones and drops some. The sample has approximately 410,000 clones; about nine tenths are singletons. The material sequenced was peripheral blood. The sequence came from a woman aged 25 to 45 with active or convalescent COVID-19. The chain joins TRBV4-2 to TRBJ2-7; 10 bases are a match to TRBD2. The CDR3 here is CASSQDTSGIYEQYF. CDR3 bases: TGTGCCAGCAGCCAAGATACTAGCGGGATCTACGAGCAGTACTTC.